The 27 T cell receptor beta chains given below trace back to one sample, sequenced in a study of T cells after yellow fever vaccination (dated by TCRdb to between 2019 and 2020). Library preparation employed 5' RACE. TCRdb names Illumina HiSeq 2500 as the instrument used. TCRdb reworked the public reads: Q25 trimming with fastp, MiXCR clone assembly, productive beta chains retained. Rows matching on CDR3 protein sequence are summarized as one entry with the most common DNA and genes. The sample has about 400,000 distinct CDR3 sequences on record, around 10% of them singletons. More than 15% of the sample is taken by the ten largest. Explained via the paper, the treatment or condition label denotes: live attenuated yellow fever vaccine strain. The source material was PBMCs, sampled on the day of the first yellow fever vaccination. The receptors here all came from a man younger than 35 who received the YFV17D yellow fever vaccine.

This clonotype has ten or more counts. This sequence joins TRBV7-2 and TRBJ2-1; weak D call: TRBD1 (5 bases). The CDR3 runs to 13 residues. Germline V gene data show CDR1 as SGHTA and CDR2 as FQGNSA. V shed 7 bases and J shed 4 bases, with 11 bases lying between them. The CDR3 DNA is TGTGCCAGCACCCGCTGGACATACAATGAGCAGTTCTTC. It is translated as CASTRWTYNEQFF.

This clonotype was detected a few times. The rearrangement links TRBV20-1 to TRBJ2-5, with D unresolved. Germline V gene data show CDR1 as DFQATT and CDR2 as SNEGSKA (reference sequence). Trimming removed 3 bases from V and 5 bases from J, with 7 bases in between. CDR3 length: 11 residues. The chain's CDR3 is CSASKEETQYF. DNA for the CDR3: TGCAGTGCTAGTAAGGAGGAGACCCAGTACTTC.

This sequence joins TRBV25-1 and TRBJ2-5; 9 positions match TRBD2. Germline CDR1 and CDR2: MGHDK and SYGVNS. Trimming at V came to 8 bases and at J to 5 bases, leaving 6 bases not matched to a gene. CDR3 length: 13 residues. CDR3 loop: CASGAGGRETQYF. In DNA, the CDR3 is TGTGCCAGCGGCGCGGGGGGGCGGGAGACCCAGTACTTC.

This clonotype came up a few times. The rearrangement joins TRBV5-1 to TRBJ1-2; possible D gene TRBD1, 5 bases. CDR3 size: 14 residues. Trimming removed 2 bases at V and 4 bases at J, with 12 bases between. The germline gives CDR1 SGHRS, CDR2 YFSETQ. This CDR3 is CASSFLQGGYGYTF. CDR3 in DNA: TGCGCCAGCAGCTTTTTGCAGGGTGGCTATGGCTACACCTTC. The full variable domain, rest sourced from reference TRBV5-1 and TRBJ1-2, is KAGVTQTPRYLIKTRGQQVTLSCSPISGHRSVSWYQQTPGQGLQFLFEYFSETQRNKGNFPGRFSGRQFSNSRSEMNVSTLELGDSALYLCASSFLQGGYGYTFGSGTRLTVV.

The chain joins TRBV5-5 to TRBJ2-7, with D maybe TRBD1 (5 bases). Trimming removed 4 bases at V and 3 bases at J, with 11 bases between. Germline CDR1 reads SGHKS; CDR2 reads YYEKEE (reference sequence). The CDR3 is 13 amino acids. CDR3 nucleotide sequence: TGTGCCAGCAGCACCGGACAAGACTACGAGCAGTACGTC. Its protein is CASSTGQDYEQYV.

V is TRBV12-5 and J is TRBJ2-1; TRBD2 aligns across 9 bases. V gave up 0 bases and J gave up 8 bases; unmatched junction bases: 17. From germline, CDR1 is LGHNT and CDR2 FRNRAP. The CDR3 length is 19 residues. CDR3 coding DNA: TGTGCTAGTGGTTTGGTATACTCTAGCGGGGCCCCGGGCGCGGATGAGCAGTTCTTC. Translated, it gives CASGLVYSSGAPGADEQFF.

This clonotype was recorded a few times. J is TRBJ2-4 and V is TRBV25-1, with D uncertain. CDR1 MGHDK and CDR2 SYGVNS come from the germline V gene. V gave up 5 bases and J gave up 5 bases, with 7 bases separating them. The CDR3 has 12 amino acids. The CDR3: CASSPAENIQYF. The CDR3, as DNA: TGTGCCAGCAGTCCCGCTGAAAACATTCAGTACTTC.

The chain uses TRBV6-2 or TRBV6-3 and TRBJ2-1; 7 bases align to TRBD1. The CDR3 has 13 amino acids. CDR1 is MNHEY, CDR2 SVGEGT, per germline. J was trimmed by 9 bases and V by 5 bases; bases with no gene match: 7. CDR3 DNA: TGTGCCAGCAGTGACCGTAACAGGGGTGAGCAGTTCTTC. Translation gives CASSDRNRGEQFF.

The J gene is TRBJ2-3, the V gene TRBV9, with TRBD1 as a possible D gene (6 bases). From germline, CDR1 is SGDLS and CDR2 YYNGEE. This CDR3 is built from 17 residues. V dropped 3 bases and J dropped 3 bases, with 20 bases sitting between them. The CDR3 sequence: CASSAARQGIRTDTQYF. CDR3 nucleotides: TGTGCCAGCAGCGCCGCCCGCCAGGGGATTAGGACAGATACGCAGTATTTT.

The V gene is TRBV5-6, the J gene TRBJ1-4, with D uncertain. The CDR3 covers 17 residues. Trimming cost V 0 bases and J 8 bases, with 20 bases left between them. Germline V gives CDR1 SGHDT, CDR2 YYEEEE. The CDR3 loop reads CASSLASVSSPLEKLFF. The CDR3 DNA sequence: TGTGCCAGCAGCTTGGCCTCGGTCTCTAGCCCTTTGGAAAAACTGTTTTTT.

The chain employs TRBV29-1 and TRBJ2-2; 16 nucleotides agree with TRBD2. Trimming cost V 5 bases and J 6 bases; bases outside gene matches: 3. The CDR3 has 15 residues. CDR1 and CDR2 from the germline V gene are SQVTM and ANQGSEA. The CDR3 DNA reads TGCAGCGTTTTTGGGACTAGCGGGGGGGCCGGGGAGCTGTTTTTT. This gives the protein CSVFGTSGGAGELFF.

The chain joins TRBV10-2 to TRBJ2-1; 8 bases align to TRBD1. V lost 3 bases and J lost 0; bases outside the gene matches: 4. The germline gives CDR1 WSHSY, CDR2 SAAADI. This CDR3 has 16 amino acids. This CDR3 reads CASSEGTGSSYNEQFF. The CDR3, as DNA: TGCGCCAGCAGTGAAGGGACAGGTAGCTCCTACAATGAGCAGTTCTTC.

This clonotype occurred a few times. The rearrangement joins TRBV4-1 to TRBJ2-2; D remains ambiguous. The V and J ends lost 1 base and 9 bases respectively, with 12 bases between them. This CDR3 comprises 14 residues. Germline V gives CDR1 MGHRA, CDR2 YSYEKL. CDR3 sequence reads: CASSQGTGRWELFF. CDR3 nucleotide sequence: TGCGCCAGCAGCCAAGGCACGGGCCGCTGGGAGCTGTTTTTT.

This clonotype was picked up a small number of times. The chain is built from TRBV18 and TRBJ2-1, with 8 positions matching TRBD1. Germline V lookup: CDR1 KGHSH, CDR2 LQKENI. V was pared by 4 bases and J by 7 bases, with 9 bases of the junction left unmatched. The CDR3 is 15 amino acids. CDR3 region: CASSLRTGTGNEQFF. The CDR3 DNA follows: TGTGCCAGCTCACTAAGGACAGGGACCGGTAATGAGCAGTTCTTC.

The chain links TRBV19 to TRBJ2-5, with D possibly matching TRBD1 (6 bases). The germline V gene encodes CDR1 LNHDA and CDR2 SQIVND (reference sequence). V lost 3 bases to trimming and J lost 3 bases, with 11 bases between them. CDR3 size: 14 residues. In nucleotides, the CDR3 is TGTGCCAGTAGTATGGGGTCAGGGGAAGAGACCCAGTACTTC. Translation: CASSMGSGEETQYF.

A few counts support this clonotype. This rearrangement joins TRBV12-3 or TRBV12-4 to TRBJ2-1, with TRBD2 matching 8 bases. V trimming: 5 bases; J trimming: 4 bases; junction bases outside the gene matches: 10. The CDR3 runs 16 residues. CDR3 residues: CASSPPGGARYNEQFF. DNA of the CDR3: TGTGCCAGCAGTCCTCCCGGGGGGGCAAGATACAATGAGCAGTTCTTC.

The chain combines TRBV25-1 with TRBJ2-7; D is possibly TRBD1 (6 bases). The CDR3 spans 14 residues. The V and J ends lost 4 bases and 3 bases respectively, with 13 bases between them. The V gene's germline CDR1 is MGHDK and CDR2 SYGVNS. The CDR3 coding sequence is TGTGCCAGCAGTGCCCGGGACATTGACTACGAGCAGTACTTC. It yields the protein CASSARDIDYEQYF.

This chain links TRBV7-2 with TRBJ1-3; a weak D match, TRBD1 (5 bases). The CDR3 has 16 residues. Germline V lookup: CDR1 SGHTA, CDR2 FQGNSA. Trimming stripped 1 base from V and 0 bases from J, with 10 bases between. The CDR3 loop reads CASSLGPGGSGNTIYF. The CDR3 nucleotides are TGTGCCAGCAGCTTAGGACCCGGGGGCTCTGGAAACACCATATATTTT.

The chain uses TRBV12-3 or TRBV12-4 and TRBJ1-1, with D perhaps TRBD1 (6 bases). Trimming stripped 7 bases from V and 11 bases from J, with 14 bases between. The CDR3 has 11 residues. The CDR3 nucleotides read TGTGCCAGCACAACAGGGCGACGGGCTTTCTTT. Translating it yields CASTTGRRAFF.

This clonotype has only a few counts. The chain has TRBV9 and TRBJ1-2; D gene unclear. CDR3 length equals 13 residues. V lost 0 bases and J lost 5, with 8 bases in between. CDR1 and CDR2 (germline): SGDLS, YYNGEE. The CDR3 sequence is CASSVEVGYGYTF. The DNA for the CDR3 is TGTGCCAGCAGCGTAGAAGTAGGGTATGGCTACACCTTC.

This chain uses TRBV18 with TRBJ1-6; D possibly corresponds to TRBD1 (5 bases). Trimming shortened V by 8 bases and J by 10 bases, and 15 bases separated the two germline ends. Germline values: CDR1 KGHSH, CDR2 LQKENI. The CDR3 totals 13 residues. CDR3 region: CASRDRVPSPLHF. CDR3 DNA sequence: TGTGCCAGCCGCGACAGAGTGCCCTCACCCCTCCACTTT.

In its sample, this clonotype was seen a few times. The genes are TRBV27 and TRBJ2-1; D is ambiguous. V lost 2 bases and J 9 bases, leaving 11 bases between the germline ends. This CDR3 is built from 13 residues. In germline, CDR1 is MNHEY, CDR2 SMNVEV (reference sequence). CDR3 loop: CASSLNGLSEQFF. The CDR3 DNA is TGTGCCAGCAGTTTAAATGGGTTGAGTGAGCAGTTCTTC.

In this sample, this clonotype turned up a few times. The chain combines TRBV6-1 with TRBJ1-6; 7 bases line up with TRBD1. The germline gives CDR1 MNHNS, CDR2 SASEGT. V dropped 7 bases and J dropped 0; count of bases not matched to a gene: 6. CDR3 length: 16 amino acids. In DNA, the CDR3 is TGTGCCAGCATTCAGGGGGGCAGCTCCTATAATTCACCCCTCCACTTT. The encoded protein is CASIQGGSSYNSPLHF.

V gene TRBV5-4 combines with J gene TRBJ1-3; D ambiguous. Trimming stripped 1 base from V and 6 bases from J, with 2 bases between. The CDR3 is 11 residues long. Germline V CDR1 and CDR2: SGHNT, YYREEE (reference sequence). The CDR3 spells CASSLLNTIYF. CDR3 DNA: TGTGCCAGCAGCTTGTTAAACACCATATATTTT.

This clonotype was seen a handful of times. The chain has TRBV20-1 and TRBJ1-2, with TRBD1 identical over 8 bases. The V gene end was trimmed by 6 bases and the J gene end by 2 bases; junction bases not matched to a gene: 11. From germline, CDR1 is DFQATT and CDR2 SNEGSKA (reference sequence). The CDR3 consists of 15 residues. CDR3 in amino acids: CSATTGANSNYGYTF. The CDR3 region has the DNA TGCAGTGCCACGACAGGGGCCAACTCGAACTATGGCTACACCTTC.

This clonotype has at least ten counts. The genes are TRBV7-2 and TRBJ2-1; D might be TRBD1 (5 bases). The ends were cut back, 1 base at V and 2 bases at J, with 12 bases in the middle. The CDR3 is made up of 16 amino acids. Germline V gene sequence: CDR1 SGHTA, CDR2 FQGNSA. CDR3 bases: TGTGCCAGCAGCTTAGTAGGGGCAGCTACCTACAATGAGCAGTTCTTC. Its translation: CASSLVGAATYNEQFF. The full variable domain, with the rest looked up from reference TRBV7-2 and TRBJ2-1, is GAGVSQSPSNKVTEKGKDVELRCDPISGHTALYWYRQSLGQGLEFLIYFQGNSAPDKSGLPSDRFSAERTGGSVSTLTIQRTQQEDSAVYLCASSLVGAATYNEQFFGPGTRLTVL.

V and J are TRBV20-1 and TRBJ2-7, with TRBD2 identical over 9 bases. Germline V CDR1 and CDR2: DFQATT, SNEGSKA (reference sequence). The V segment lost 6 bases and the J segment 1 base; nucleotides outside the gene matches: 7. CDR3 length equals 14 residues. The CDR3 nucleotides are TGCAGTGCAGGACTAGCGCGACATTCCTACGAGCAGTACTTC. Translated: CSAGLARHSYEQYF.